The next 17 T cell receptor beta chains were all read from a single sample in a study of cytomegalovirus exposure and HLA in healthy donors. 60 Vbeta and 13 Jbeta primers were used in PCR. TCRdb's table, derived via immunoSEQ multiplex PCR, lists solely in-frame clones and lacks some. The sample holds approximately 150,000 clones, less than 80% seen once. Sequencing used PBMCs. The receptors come from a man aged 35 to 55 in good health and CMV-seronegative.

The chain links TRBV27 to TRBJ2-3, with 9 nucleotides matching TRBD2. The CDR3 runs to 16 residues. Germline trimming cut 1 base from V and 7 bases from J; bases unmatched to any gene: 9. The germline gives CDR1 MNHEY, CDR2 SMNVEV (reference sequence). CDR3 sequence reads: CASSLFAGGPTNTQYF. CDR3 DNA sequence: TGTGCCAGCAGTTTATTTGCGGGAGGGCCCACGAATACGCAGTATTTT.

This chain uses TRBV4-1 with TRBJ2-3; 7 bases align to TRBD2. With 4 bases clipped from V and 1 base from J, the junction kept 17 bases outside the gene matches. CDR1 and CDR2 (germline): MGHRA, YSYEKL. The CDR3 is 19 amino acids. CDR3 protein: CASSPAGSGKPTRTDTQYF. In nucleotides, the CDR3 is TGCGCCAGCAGCCCGGCCGGGAGCGGGAAGCCGACTCGCACAGATACGCAGTATTTT.

This clone was recorded a few times. The rearrangement links TRBV6-5 to TRBJ2-7; D might be TRBD1 (6 bases). Deletions cut 2 bases from V and 3 bases from J, with 17 bases between. In germline, CDR1 is MNHEY, CDR2 SVGAGI. There are 16 residues in the CDR3. The chain's CDR3 is CASSYQAPGQNYEQYF. The DNA of the CDR3 is TGTGCCAGCAGTTACCAAGCCCCGGGACAAAACTACGAGCAGTACTTC.

Here the CDR3 reads CASSLEVTSDNEQFF. The CDR3 DNA follows: TGCGCCAGCAGCTTGGAGGTGACTAGCGACAATGAGCAGTTCTTC. The chain couples TRBV5-1 to TRBJ2-1, with 8 positions matching TRBD2. Germline lookup yields CDR1 SGHRS and CDR2 YFSETQ. V was pared by 0 bases and J by 5 bases, with 4 bases of the junction left unmatched. The CDR3 has 15 residues.

The chain combines TRBV5-1 with TRBJ2-5; the match to TRBD1 covers 7 bases. This CDR3 is 13 amino acids long. Germline V lookup: CDR1 SGHRS, CDR2 YFSETQ. The J segment lost 8 bases and the V segment lost 4 bases, leaving 8 bases of the junction unmatched. This chain's CDR3 is CASSTGRDSTQYF. CDR3 DNA: TGCGCCAGCAGCACCGGACGGGACAGTACCCAGTACTTC.

A remark on this clone: The sample has other DNA sequences that encode this CDR3 too. The chain carries TRBV7-2 and TRBJ2-6; D call uncertain. The V and J ends lost 6 bases and 0 bases respectively, with 12 bases between them. This CDR3 is built from 16 residues. Germline V CDR1 and CDR2: SGHTA, FQGNSA. The DNA for the CDR3 is TGTGCCAGCAGTTCGCGACCGGGCTCTGGGGCCAACGTCCTGACTTTC. This encodes CASSSRPGSGANVLTF.

The V call is TRBV5-1, the J call TRBJ2-3; 11 bases are shared with TRBD2. Looked up from germline, CDR1 is SGHRS and CDR2 is YFSETQ. With 3 bases clipped from V and 5 bases from J, the junction kept 11 bases outside the gene matches. The CDR3 length is 17 residues. The CDR3 sequence is CASSSAGLAEAGDTQYF. The CDR3 coding sequence is TGCGCCAGCAGCTCCGCGGGACTAGCGGAAGCCGGAGATACGCAGTATTTT.

This clone was counted once. The genes are TRBV10-3 and TRBJ2-3, with TRBD2 as a possible D gene (6 bases). V was pared by 2 bases and J by 6 bases, with 21 bases between. CDR3 length equals 17 residues. The germline V gene encodes CDR1 ENHRY and CDR2 SYGVKD. The CDR3 sequence is CAISETRLDGTADTQYF. CDR3 coding DNA: TGTGCCATCAGTGAGACACGACTAGATGGGACTGCGGATACGCAGTATTTT.

The rearrangement joins TRBV11-3 to TRBJ2-7; D may be TRBD1 (5 bases). Trimming took off 8 bases at V and 5 bases at J, with 13 bases between the two ends. CDR3 length: 12 residues. Germline assignment: CDR1 SGHNT and CDR2 YENEEA. The CDR3 sequence: CASAAGIHEQYF. CDR3 nucleotides: TGTGCCAGCGCGGCAGGGATCCACGAGCAGTACTTC.

V is TRBV11-2 and J is TRBJ2-1; TRBD2 is a possible D gene (5 bases). The V gene's germline CDR1 is SGHAT and CDR2 FQNNGV. The CDR3 sequence is 14 residues long. The V and J ends lost 6 bases and 3 bases respectively, with 12 bases between them. The CDR3 DNA follows: TGTGCCAGCAGAGGACTCGGAATCTACAATGAGCAGTTCTTC. It specifies CASRGLGIYNEQFF.

This chain joins TRBV4-2 and TRBJ2-3, with 11 bases fitting TRBD2. CDR1 LGHNA and CDR2 YNFKEQ come from the germline V gene. The V gene end was trimmed by 6 bases and the J gene end by 4 bases; junction bases not matched to a gene: 6. The CDR3 length is 15 residues. In DNA, the CDR3 is TGTGCCAGCAGGGTACTAGCGGGAGATGCAGATACGCAGTATTTT. This gives the protein CASRVLAGDADTQYF.

The rearrangement joins TRBV7-9 to TRBJ2-5; D ambiguous. Germline lookup yields CDR1 SEHNR and CDR2 FQNEAQ (reference sequence). V lost 8 bases and J 7 bases, leaving 17 bases between the germline ends. The CDR3 extends over 13 amino acids. This chain's CDR3 is CASGPSARGTQYF. The CDR3 DNA follows: TGTGCCAGCGGCCCGTCGGCGCGCGGGACCCAGTACTTC.

The chain carries TRBV2 and TRBJ2-5; TRBD2 agrees at 9 bases. The DNA matches TRBJ2-7 better at its end, which makes the J call doubtful. The CDR3 covers 15 residues. Germline V lookup: CDR1 SNHLY, CDR2 FYNNEI. CDR3 region: CASRRGGGPSYEQYF. Written as DNA, the CDR3 is TGTGCCAGCAGGCGGGGGGGCGGCCCCTCCTACGAGCAGTACTTC.

The chain is built from TRBV19 and TRBJ2-3; 8 bases agree with TRBD2. The CDR3 has 14 amino acids. V was pared by 9 bases and J by 1 base, with 6 bases of the junction left unmatched. Germline CDR1 LNHDA, CDR2 SQIVND (reference sequence). CDR3 sequence reads: CASSAGVGTDTQYF. DNA for the CDR3: TGTGCCAGCTCAGCGGGAGTGGGCACAGATACGCAGTATTTT.

The chain has TRBV5-1 and TRBJ1-3, with D perhaps TRBD1 (5 bases). CDR3 size: 17 residues. The germline gives CDR1 SGHRS, CDR2 YFSETQ. V was pared by 3 bases and J by 0 bases, with 16 bases between. In DNA form, the CDR3 reads TGCGCCAGCAGCTACGAAGTAACAGGTTCCTCTGGAAACACCATATATTTT. Its translation: CASSYEVTGSSGNTIYF.

The chain links TRBV9 to TRBJ2-7; unclear D gene. The CDR3 contains 15 residues. Between the trimmed V and J ends, which lost 8 bases and 3 bases, there was a span of 21 bases. CDR1 SGDLS and CDR2 YYNGEE come from the germline V gene. The CDR3 DNA sequence: TGTGCCAGGCACTTAACCAGAGGTAACGTCTACGAGCAGTACTTC. Translating gives CARHLTRGNVYEQYF.

This chain uses TRBV19 with TRBJ2-7; 7 bases agree with TRBD2. The CDR3 sequence is 15 residues long. Trimming removed 6 bases from V and 5 bases from J; junction bases left unmatched: 13. Germline CDR1 reads LNHDA; CDR2 reads SQIVND (reference sequence). This chain's CDR3 is CASSPLSGGPHEQYF. The CDR3 region has the DNA TGTGCCAGTAGCCCCCTATCGGGGGGTCCACACGAGCAGTACTTC.